This TCR beta chain was recovered during a study of CD8 T cells in Susac syndrome. Reverse transcription of about 0.5 to 1 ug RNA was carried out with random hexamers. TCRdb ran MiXCR on the immunoSEQ multiplex PCR reads and lists one entry per CDR3 protein. The sample has about 2,600 distinct CDR3 sequences; 70% to 85% are singletons. Staining of CD27 and CD45RA delineated the memory subsets employed in TEMRA sorting. This CDR3 comprises 15 residues. V was clipped by 3 bases and J by 5 bases, with 17 bases between them. Germline CDR1 SGHDN, CDR2 FVKESK. This TCR derives from a human donor with Susac syndrome. Sequencing used CD8+ TEMRA cells from PBMCs. Subset in this sample: FACS-sorted terminally differentiated effector memory CD8+ T cells re-expressing CD45RA (CD8+ TEMRA). The chain carries TRBV14 and TRBJ2-7; no clear D gene. The CDR3 is CASSQLPQQSNEQYF. CDR3 bases: TGTGCCAGCAGCCAGCTGCCCCAACAATCGAACGAGCAGTACTTC.